These T cell receptor beta chains were read from a single sample in a study of glioma-infiltrating T cells. In TCRdb, the multiplex PCR reads were re-called with MiXCR into one record per CDR3 protein. The table lists about 140,000 distinct CDR3 sequences, around 40% of them singletons. The sequencing sample was made of glioma tissue, nonneoplastic brain tissue, or PBMCs (not recorded which). The receptors here all came from a human donor with low-grade glioma or glioblastoma, undergoing nonglioma brain surgery, or in good health (not recorded which). Each CDR3 is given with its conserved first and last residue. Fields, in order: V gene, D gene, J gene, clone size, CDR3 protein, CDR3 DNA. A D gene is named only where the DNA matches it firmly. The listing skips clone size in some rows; elsewhere it reads once, few, many or a size class.

v_call: TRBV20-1
d_call: TRBD2
j_call: TRBJ2-1
clone_size: few
cdr3_aa: CSARDSLAESNEQFF
cdr3_nt: TGCAGTGCTAGAGATTCGCTAGCGGAGTCCAATGAGCAGTTCTTC

v_call: TRBV28
d_call: TRBD2
j_call: TRBJ2-3
clone_size: many
cdr3_aa: CASSSTSGTDTQYF
cdr3_nt: TGTGCCAGCAGTTCGACTAGCGGCACAGATACGCAGTATTTT

v_call: TRBV11-1
d_call: TRBD2
j_call: TRBJ2-1
clone_size: NA
cdr3_aa: CASSPRRAGGVEQFF
cdr3_nt: TGTGCCAGCAGCCCCCGGAGAGCGGGGGGTGTTGAGCAGTTCTTC

v_call: TRBV20-1
d_call: TRBD1
j_call: TRBJ2-7
clone_size: NA
cdr3_aa: CSAPARGTGGGCQYF
cdr3_nt: TGCAGTGCCCCCGCAAGGGGGACAGGGGGGGGATGTCAGTACTTC

v_call: TRBV11-1
d_call: TRBD2
j_call: TRBJ2-7
clone_size: NA
cdr3_aa: CASSLPSGGPFKQYF
cdr3_nt: TGTGCCAGCAGCTTACCTAGCGGGGGCCCCTTCAAGCAGTACTTC

v_call: TRBV10-3
d_call: NA
j_call: TRBJ1-2
clone_size: NA
cdr3_aa: CAISEVPSGYGYTF
cdr3_nt: TGTGCCATCAGTGAGGTCCCCAGCGGCTATGGCTACACCTTC

v_call: TRBV4-1
d_call: NA
j_call: TRBJ1-1
clone_size: many
cdr3_aa: CASSQVPGVDTEAFF
cdr3_nt: TGCGCCAGCAGCCAAGTACCAGGGGTCGACACTGAAGCTTTCTTT

v_call: TRBV7-9
d_call: NA
j_call: TRBJ2-3
clone_size: NA
cdr3_aa: CASSLVRRSGASTDTQYF
cdr3_nt: TGTGCCAGCAGCTTAGTACGGCGCTCCGGCGCTAGCACAGATACGCAGTATTTT

v_call: TRBV2
d_call: NA
j_call: TRBJ2-7
clone_size: once
cdr3_aa: CARSSAQSYEQYF
cdr3_nt: TGTGCCCGCAGCTCCGCGCAGTCCTACGAGCAGTACTTC

v_call: TRBV3-1
d_call: NA
j_call: TRBJ2-5
clone_size: NA
cdr3_aa: CASSHTAQETQYF
cdr3_nt: TGTGCCAGCAGCCACACAGCCCAAGAGACCCAGTACTTC

v_call: TRBV6-1
d_call: NA
j_call: TRBJ2-5
clone_size: NA
cdr3_aa: CASTPMRQETQYF
cdr3_nt: TGTGCCAGCACCCCAATGAGGCAAGAGACCCAGTACTTC

v_call: TRBV6-1
d_call: NA
j_call: TRBJ1-1
clone_size: many
cdr3_aa: CASSPEWNTEAFF
cdr3_nt: TGTGCCAGCAGTCCAGAATGGAACACTGAAGCTTTCTTT

v_call: TRBV7-9
d_call: TRBD2
j_call: TRBJ2-1
clone_size: NA
cdr3_aa: CASSLAPPGLAAYNEQFF
cdr3_nt: TGTGCCAGCAGCTTAGCGCCCCCGGGACTAGCGGCATACAATGAGCAGTTCTTC

v_call: TRBV7-9
d_call: TRBD2
j_call: TRBJ2-1
clone_size: NA
cdr3_aa: CASSSRGGTSFNEQFF
cdr3_nt: TGTGCCAGCAGCTCCAGGGGGGGGACTAGCTTTAATGAGCAGTTCTTC

v_call: TRBV4-1
d_call: NA
j_call: TRBJ1-2
clone_size: once
cdr3_aa: CASSQQGFIGYTF
cdr3_nt: TGCGCCAGCAGCCAACAGGGTTTCATTGGCTACACCTTC

v_call: TRBV6-1
d_call: TRBD1
j_call: TRBJ1-1
clone_size: few
cdr3_aa: CASRSQGGEAFF
cdr3_nt: TGTGCCAGCAGAAGTCAGGGGGGGGAAGCTTTCTTT

v_call: TRBV7-8
d_call: TRBD1
j_call: TRBJ1-1
clone_size: few
cdr3_aa: CASTSGWGLRDSNTEAFF
cdr3_nt: TGTGCCAGCACCTCCGGTTGGGGGCTTCGGGACAGCAACACTGAAGCTTTCTTT

v_call: TRBV10-3
d_call: NA
j_call: TRBJ1-1
clone_size: NA
cdr3_aa: CAISESRGTEAFF
cdr3_nt: TGTGCCATCAGTGAGTCCAGGGGCACTGAAGCTTTCTTT

v_call: TRBV6-1
d_call: TRBD2
j_call: TRBJ2-5
clone_size: NA
cdr3_aa: CASRGGNSETQYF
cdr3_nt: TGTGCCAGCAGGGGAGGGAATTCAGAGACCCAGTACTTC

v_call: TRBV10-2
d_call: NA
j_call: TRBJ2-3
clone_size: NA
cdr3_aa: CASSPLGALSTDTQYF
cdr3_nt: TGCGCCAGCAGTCCCCTCGGGGCCCTTAGCACAGATACGCAGTATTTT

v_call: TRBV2
d_call: TRBD2
j_call: TRBJ2-3
clone_size: NA
cdr3_aa: CASLFASGTTDTQYF
cdr3_nt: TGTGCCAGCCTTTTTGCTAGCGGGACGACAGATACGCAGTATTTT

v_call: TRBV6-1
d_call: TRBD2
j_call: TRBJ2-1
clone_size: NA
cdr3_aa: CASRATSVGSYNEQFF
cdr3_nt: TGTGCCAGCAGAGCAACTAGCGTGGGCTCCTACAATGAGCAGTTCTTC

v_call: TRBV20-1
d_call: NA
j_call: TRBJ1-2
clone_size: NA
cdr3_aa: CSARQQTNYGYTF
cdr3_nt: TGCAGTGCAAGACAGCAGACTAACTATGGCTACACCTTC

v_call: TRBV6-1
d_call: NA
j_call: TRBJ2-1
clone_size: NA
cdr3_aa: CASSQRTPSQTCERPYNEQFF
cdr3_nt: TGTGCCAGCAGCCAACGGACACCCTCACAAACCTGTGAGCGGCCTTACAATGAGCAGTTCTTC

v_call: TRBV20-1
d_call: NA
j_call: TRBJ1-2
clone_size: few
cdr3_aa: CSAPHRDSNYGYTF
cdr3_nt: TGCAGTGCTCCCCACCGAGACAGTAACTATGGCTACACCTTC

v_call: TRBV27
d_call: NA
j_call: TRBJ1-6
clone_size: NA
cdr3_aa: CASSLRNSPLYF
cdr3_nt: TGTGCCAGCAGTTTGAGGAATTCACCCCTCTACTTT

v_call: TRBV6-9
d_call: NA
j_call: TRBJ1-3
clone_size: NA
cdr3_aa: CASSFKGHSGNTIYF
cdr3_nt: TGTGCCAGCAGTTTCAAGGGGCACTCTGGAAACACCATATATTTT